The T cell receptor (beta chain) under discussion was sequenced for a study of sequential checkpoint blockade in melanoma. About the research overall: Randomization was 1:1 between first-line nivolumab→ipilimumab and ipilimumab→nivolumab.

TCRdb's copy holds only in-frame clones and misses some; the assay was immunoSEQ multiplex PCR. The data hold about 38,000 clones, with roughly 84% observed a single time. Treatment given: randomized to nivolumab then ipilimumab (arm A) or the reverse (arm B). Sorted cells were live CD3+CD8+, lacking CD19 and CD56, from PBMCs. Germline V lookup: CDR1 ENHRY, CDR2 SYGVKD. V lost 3 bases and J 3 bases, leaving 9 bases between the germline ends. CDR3 length equals 13 residues. The TCR sequence derives from a human donor with melanoma. Sequenced here: CD8+ T cells sorted from blood (inferred from file names), sampled from a patient given nivolumab and ipilimumab in sequence. The rearrangement uses TRBV10-3 and TRBJ2-7; D is undetermined. For the CDR3, the DNA is TGTGCCATCAGTGAACTCGGCGGCTACGAGCAGTACTTC. Translating it yields CAISELGGYEQYF.